This passage covers 16 T cell receptor beta chains from one sample sequenced in a study of regulatory T cells in long-lasting Graves disease. Time point denoted: newly diagnosed GD, antithyroid drugs for less than 3 months. RNA extracted from PBMCs served as the sequencing template. Researchers made TCR beta libraries by using iRepertoire HTBI primers and running Arm-PCR on CDR3 regions. TCRdb passed the multiplex PCR reads through MiXCR, listing each CDR3 protein once. The table has about half a million distinct CDR3 sequences, approximately 12% seen once. This same sample was also taken into another study, of T cells in Graves' hyperthyroidism and ophthalmopathy.

The input for sequencing was peripheral blood mononuclear cells (PBMCs), taken at new diagnosis, from a patient treated with antithyroid drugs. The receptors here all came from a woman aged 25-40 years with Graves disease.

The genes are TRBV6-5 and TRBJ1-2; D ambiguous. In germline, CDR1 is MNHEY, CDR2 SVGAGI. V was cut by 4 bases and J by 4 bases, with 10 bases left in between. This CDR3 region has 13 residues. The CDR3 DNA follows: TGTGCCAGCAGTTCCGGGGATTTCTATGGCTACACCTTC. Its translation: CASSSGDFYGYTF.

This clonotype has just a few counts. A junction boundary mismatches the germline segment, possibly from a read error. This rearrangement joins TRBV5-5 to TRBJ1-5; D unresolved. The CDR3 consists of 14 residues. Germline loops: CDR1 SGHKS, CDR2 YYEKEE (reference sequence). The chain's CDR3 is CAGRQEAVLGPQHF. The DNA of the CDR3 is TGTGCCGGCAGGCAGGAGGCCGTTCTAGGGCCCCAGCATTTT.

In its sample, this clonotype was seen many times. V and J are TRBV6-5 and TRBJ2-1, with a weak D call TRBD2 (6 bases). This CDR3 has 16 residues. Germline loops: CDR1 MNHEY, CDR2 SVGAGI. Trimming stripped 2 bases from V and 0 bases from J, with 11 bases between. The CDR3 reads CASSYGRTSSYNEQFF. The DNA for the CDR3 is TGTGCCAGCAGTTACGGGAGGACGAGCTCCTACAATGAGCAGTTCTTC.

This chain connects TRBV6-2 or TRBV6-3 to TRBJ2-1, with 9 nucleotides matching TRBD2. Per germline, CDR1 MNHEY and CDR2 SVGEGT. The CDR3 runs 15 residues. J gave up 7 bases and V 10 bases, and 14 bases lay outside the gene matches. CDR3 DNA: TGTGCCACCCGAAGCGGGAGGAGTAATATTAATGAGCAGTTCTTC. As protein: CATRSGRSNINEQFF.

This clonotype occurred many times. This chain uses TRBV6-2 or TRBV6-3 with TRBJ2-1; 10 bases agree with TRBD1. J gave up 8 bases and V 8 bases, and 15 bases lay outside the gene matches. The CDR3 is 16 residues long. Germline V CDR1 and CDR2: MNHEY, SVGEGT. The CDR3 reads CASRSSYGTGEDEQFF. As DNA, the CDR3 is TGTGCCAGCCGGAGTTCGTACGGGACAGGGGAAGATGAGCAGTTCTTC.

This chain joins TRBV20-1 and TRBJ2-1; tentatively, D is TRBD1 or TRBD2 (5 bases each). Germline V gene lookup returns CDR1 DFQATT and CDR2 SNEGSKA (reference sequence). The ends were cut back, 1 base at V and 6 bases at J, with 13 bases in the middle. The CDR3 is 14 amino acids. The CDR3 region has the DNA TGCAGTGCTAGAGTCAGGAGGCAGGGCAATGAGCAGTTCTTC. Translated: CSARVRRQGNEQFF.

This clonotype was detected a few times. The chain joins TRBV7-9 to TRBJ2-5; D is uncertain. Trimming pared 3 bases from V and 7 bases from J, leaving 6 bases between. Germline values: CDR1 SEHNR, CDR2 FQNEAQ (reference sequence). The CDR3 consists of 11 residues. The CDR3 loop reads CASSLPGTQYF. The CDR3 coding sequence is TGTGCCAGCAGCTTGCCGGGGACCCAGTACTTC.

The rearrangement uses TRBV12-3 or TRBV12-4 and TRBJ1-4; D is uncertain. The CDR3 has 15 amino acids. Trimming left V 2 bases short and J 7 bases short, with 14 bases between. CDR3 bases: TGTGCCAGCAGTTTATTGGGCGATGGGATTGAAAAACTGTTTTTT. Residues: CASSLLGDGIEKLFF.

This clonotype was seen repeatedly, ten times or more. The rearrangement joins TRBV11-3 to TRBJ1-1; TRBD1 might be the D (5 bases). Germline lookup yields CDR1 SGHNT and CDR2 YENEEA. The CDR3 is made up of 12 amino acids. V lost 5 bases, J lost 7 bases, and 11 bases lay in between. CDR3 protein: CASSQWDGEAFF. The DNA of the CDR3 is TGTGCCAGCAGCCAATGGGACGGTGAAGCTTTCTTT.

There are many counts of this clonotype. The V call is TRBV6-2 or TRBV6-3, the J call TRBJ2-7; D is possibly TRBD1 (6 bases). Germline V gene lookup returns CDR1 MNHEY and CDR2 SVGEGT. V was trimmed by 2 bases and J by 4 bases, leaving 15 bases between them. The CDR3 is made up of 15 amino acids. For the CDR3, the DNA is TGTGCCAGCAGTTACGGGGCAGGGCAGGGGTACGAGCAGTACTTC. This encodes CASSYGAGQGYEQYF.

This clonotype was observed a handful of times. V gene TRBV18 combines with J gene TRBJ1-2, with D maybe TRBD1 (6 bases). Germline V gives CDR1 KGHSH, CDR2 LQKENI. The CDR3 covers 14 residues. The germline V and J ends were trimmed by 6 bases and 8 bases, with 19 bases remaining between them. The CDR3 sequence: CASSGVTGSSGYTF. CDR3 DNA: TGTGCCAGCTCCGGAGTAACAGGGTCCTCCGGCTACACCTTC.

This clonotype was counted many times. This chain joins TRBV30 and TRBJ1-2, with D possibly being TRBD1 (6 bases). Trimming took off 7 bases at V and 4 bases at J, with 13 bases between the two ends. This CDR3 contains 12 residues. The germline gives CDR1 GTSNPN, CDR2 SVGIG (reference sequence). The CDR3 protein is CASSRGGYGYTF. The CDR3 DNA reads TGTGCCTCGTCACGAGGGGGCTATGGCTACACCTTC.

This clonotype was counted only a few times. The chain uses TRBV11-2 and TRBJ2-4; D is possibly TRBD1 (6 bases). The V end was cut by 1 base, the J end by 6 bases, with 13 bases between. The CDR3 has 15 residues. The germline CDR1 and CDR2 sequences are SGHAT and FQNNGV. This CDR3 is CASSLGRGAGNIQYF. Written as DNA, the CDR3 is TGTGCCAGCAGCTTAGGCAGGGGCGCGGGAAACATTCAGTACTTC.

Comment on this clonotype: A far larger clone is one base from this, pointing to a likely read error. In nucleotides, the CDR3 is TGTGCCAGCAGACGCTCTAGCGGACCGGGAGAGACCCAGTTCTTC. It yields the protein CASRRSSGPGETQFF. The V gene is TRBV2, the J gene TRBJ2-1; 7 nucleotides match TRBD2. V was clipped by 6 bases and J by 13 bases; unmatched bases: 18. There are 15 residues in the CDR3. The germline CDR1 and CDR2 sequences are SNHLY and FYNNEI.

This clonotype was seen many times. V and J are TRBV6-5 and TRBJ1-5, with D perhaps matching TRBD1 (5 bases). The CDR3 consists of 14 residues. CDR1 is MNHEY, CDR2 SVGAGI, per germline. Trimming removed 2 bases from V and 4 bases from J, with 9 bases in between. The CDR3 DNA is TGTGCCAGCAGTTACAGGGGATTTAATCAGCCCCAGCATTTT. This translates into CASSYRGFNQPQHF.

The rearrangement joins TRBV6-2 or TRBV6-3 to TRBJ2-1; perhaps TRBD2 as D (5 bases). This CDR3 comprises 13 residues. Germline V gene sequence: CDR1 MNHEY, CDR2 SVGEGT. Trimming left V 6 bases short and J 6 bases short, with 12 bases between. The CDR3 DNA reads as TGTGCCAGCAGACCCACTAGTTTCAATGAGCAGTTCTTC. Amino acid sequence: CASRPTSFNEQFF.